Listed here is a single T cell receptor (beta chain). This CDR3 is built from 16 residues. PCR used 60 Vbeta primers and 13 Jbeta primers. In the original processing: Counted up in a later analysis, unique TCR beta chains came to about 80 million, with around 9.9 million shared. Repertoires were generated with immunoSEQ multiplex PCR, while TCRdb's copy carries only in-frame clones and drops some. V, J and clone size were drawn from that table, and D and trimming were deduced from the DNA. The sample has around 45,000 clones; around 53% are singletons. This sample was taken from a study of cytomegalovirus exposure and HLA in healthy donors.

The origin of this receptor is a man aged 55 to 70 in good health and CMV-seronegative. The sequencing sample was made of PBMCs. The chain is built from TRBV21-1 and TRBJ1-5. TRBV21-1 is marked as a pseudogene. CDR3 residues: CASSRDCAFPLQPQHF. The CDR3 DNA follows: TGTGCCAGCAGCAGGGACTGTGCTTTTCCCCTTCAGCCCCAGCATTTT.